The source of this T cell receptor (beta chain) is a study of blood T cell repertoires in COVID-19. V lost 7 bases to trimming and J lost 8 bases, with 10 bases between them. CDR1 SGDLS and CDR2 YYNGEE come from the germline V gene. This CDR3 contains 11 residues. Methods used by the authors: Quantification of nucleated cells was approximated via reference gene primer amplification. TCRdb's copy holds only in-frame clones and misses some; the assay was immunoSEQ multiplex PCR. V and J calls and clone size come straight from that table; D and trimming were deduced from the DNA. The sample shows 65,000 or so clones, roughly 87% of them seen only once.

The sequenced sample consisted of peripheral blood. The J gene is TRBJ2-1, the V gene TRBV9; a possible D gene is TRBD2 (7 bases). The receptor was isolated from a human donor with acute or convalescent COVID-19. The donor label of this sample is uncertain. The CDR3 is CASAGGHEQFF. The CDR3 DNA sequence: TGTGCCAGCGCCGGGGGGCATGAGCAGTTCTTC.